One sample yielded the 24 T cell receptor beta chains listed below, sequenced in a study of CD8 T cells in Susac syndrome. Reverse transcription used about 0.5 to 1 ug RNA and random hexamers. TCRdb reprocessed the immunoSEQ multiplex PCR reads with MiXCR, giving one entry per CDR3 protein. The data show some 120,000 distinct CDR3 sequences, with 90% to 95% seen just once and around 0.2% held by the top ten. Source material: CD8+ T cells from PBMCs. The receptors were sampled from a human donor with Susac syndrome.

The chain has TRBV3-1 and TRBJ1-2; D gene unclear. The V end was cut by 1 base, the J end by 0 bases, with 18 bases between. Germline CDR1 is LGHDT and CDR2 is YNNKEL (reference sequence). The CDR3 extends over 18 amino acids. CDR3 sequence reads: CASSQGPRRQPSNYGYTF. In nucleotides, the CDR3 is TGTGCCAGCAGCCAAGGGCCCCGCAGGCAACCCTCTAACTATGGCTACACCTTC.

This chain joins TRBV27 and TRBJ2-3; D tentatively reads TRBD1 or TRBD2 (5 bases each). Between the trimmed V and J ends, which lost 5 bases and 4 bases, there was a span of 19 bases. The CDR3 totals 16 residues. In germline, CDR1 is MNHEY, CDR2 SMNVEV (reference sequence). CDR3 amino acids: CASSTMTALGADTQYF. CDR3 in DNA: TGTGCCAGCAGTACAATGACAGCCCTGGGGGCAGATACGCAGTATTTT.

The J gene is TRBJ2-5, the V gene TRBV3-1; 7 bases agree with TRBD1. V shed 6 bases, J shed 1 base, and the junction held 5 bases outside the gene matches. Germline V gives CDR1 LGHDT, CDR2 YNNKEL (reference sequence). This CDR3 has 14 residues. CDR3 coding DNA: TGTGCCAGCAGGGGACAGCAAAGCCAAGAGACCCAGTACTTC. It encodes CASRGQQSQETQYF.

V and J are TRBV30 and TRBJ2-3, with 10 nucleotides matching TRBD1. V dropped 5 bases and J dropped 2; count of bases not matched to a gene: 7. Germline loops: CDR1 GTSNPN, CDR2 SVGIG (reference sequence). This CDR3 has 15 residues. CDR3 nucleotide sequence: TGTGCCTGGGCGGGACAGGGGTATGTCACAGATACGCAGTATTTT. Protein sequence: CAWAGQGYVTDTQYF.

V and J are TRBV7-9 and TRBJ2-5, with D maybe TRBD2 (6 bases). This CDR3 comprises 16 residues. Germline values: CDR1 SEHNR, CDR2 FQNEAQ (reference sequence). V lost 5 bases, J lost 2 bases, and 18 bases lay in between. CDR3: CASSPWAGRRQETQYF. The DNA of the CDR3 is TGTGCCAGCAGCCCATGGGCGGGGCGGCGACAAGAGACCCAGTACTTC. The complete variable domain, with remaining parts taken from reference TRBV7-9 and TRBJ2-5, reads DTGVSQNPRHKITKRGQNVTFRCDPISEHNRLYWYRQTLGQGPEFLTYFQNEAQLEKSRLLSDRFSAERPKGSFSTLEIQRTEQGDSAMYLCASSPWAGRRQETQYFGPGTRLLVL.

The chain is built from TRBV9 and TRBJ1-1; perhaps TRBD1 as D (6 bases). CDR1 SGDLS and CDR2 YYNGEE come from the germline V gene. This CDR3 region has 12 residues. V lost 3 bases, J lost 9 bases, and 12 bases lay in between. The CDR3 sequence is CASSAPGHQAFF. The DNA for the CDR3 is TGTGCCAGCAGCGCCCCGGGACATCAAGCTTTCTTT.

This rearrangement joins TRBV4-3 to TRBJ2-6; D is possibly TRBD1 (6 bases). This CDR3 contains 18 residues. From germline, CDR1 is LGHNA and CDR2 YSLEER. Between the trimmed V and J ends, which lost 1 base and 0 bases, there was a span of 13 bases. The CDR3 coding sequence is TGCGCCAGCAGCCAAGGGGGCCAGGGGATCTCTGGGGCCAACGTCCTGACTTTC. Its translation: CASSQGGQGISGANVLTF.

The rearrangement links TRBV4-3 to TRBJ1-1; unclear D gene. This CDR3 comprises 13 residues. V lost 0 bases and J lost 7, with 9 bases in between. CDR1 is LGHNA and CDR2 is YSLEER in the germline V gene. The DNA for the CDR3 is TGCGCCAGCAGCCAAGATCGGGCAGTTGAAGCTTTCTTT. This encodes CASSQDRAVEAFF.

This chain's CDR3 is CASSLQGLTEAFF. The CDR3 nucleotides read TGTGCCAGCAGCTTACAGGGGCTCACTGAAGCTTTCTTT. The chain is built from TRBV11-2 and TRBJ1-1, with D possibly TRBD1 on 6 matching bases. Germline V gene lookup returns CDR1 SGHAT and CDR2 FQNNGV. This CDR3 contains 13 residues. V lost 2 bases to trimming and J lost 4 bases, with 8 bases between them.

The chain carries TRBV11-2 and TRBJ2-5; TRBD1 matches 10 bases. V shed 4 bases, J shed 5 bases, and the junction held 7 bases outside the gene matches. The CDR3 contains 15 residues. Germline V lookup: CDR1 SGHAT, CDR2 FQNNGV. DNA of the CDR3: TGTGCCAGCAGCTCTTCCGGGACAGGGGACGAGACCCAGTACTTC. Encoded protein: CASSSSGTGDETQYF. The full variable domain, completed using reference TRBV11-2 and TRBJ2-5, is EAGVAQSPRYKIIEKRQSVAFWCNPISGHATLYWYQQILGQGPKLLIQFQNNGVVDDSQLPKDRFSAERLKGVDSTLKIQPAKLEDSAVYLCASSSSGTGDETQYFGPGTRLLVL.

The J gene is TRBJ1-2, the V gene TRBV7-9, with 8 bases identical to TRBD1. The germline V gene has CDR1 SEHNR and CDR2 FQNEAQ (reference sequence). Trimming took 4 bases from V and 6 from J; bases not matched to a gene: 7. The CDR3 loop spans 14 amino acids. CDR3 sequence reads: CASSYRQGTDGYTF. The CDR3 nucleotides read TGTGCCAGCAGCTACCGACAGGGGACCGATGGCTACACCTTC. Variable domain in full (rest from reference TRBV7-9 and TRBJ1-2): DTGVSQNPRHKITKRGQNVTFRCDPISEHNRLYWYRQTLGQGPEFLTYFQNEAQLEKSRLLSDRFSAERPKGSFSTLEIQRTEQGDSAMYLCASSYRQGTDGYTFGSGTRLTVV.

The chain links TRBV5-1 to TRBJ2-6; no reliable D call. The CDR3 sequence is 15 residues long. In germline, CDR1 is SGHRS, CDR2 YFSETQ. V shed 4 bases and J shed 0 bases, with 8 bases lying between them. The CDR3 sequence: CASSPKFSGANVLTF. CDR3 DNA: TGCGCCAGCAGCCCAAAGTTCTCTGGGGCCAACGTCCTGACTTTC.

The rearrangement uses TRBV20-1 and TRBJ2-6; the D call may be TRBD1 or TRBD2 (6 bases each). V dropped 6 bases and J dropped 0 bases, with 12 bases sitting between them. CDR3 length: 15 amino acids. The V gene's germline CDR1 is DFQATT and CDR2 SNEGSKA (reference sequence). CDR3 residues: CSAHGGPSGANVLTF. CDR3 DNA: TGCAGTGCGCACGGGGGCCCCTCTGGGGCCAACGTCCTGACTTTC.

The chain combines TRBV20-1 with TRBJ2-7, with D possibly being TRBD1 (5 bases). V lost 1 base and J lost 5, with 21 bases in between. The CDR3 has 16 amino acids. The germline gives CDR1 DFQATT, CDR2 SNEGSKA (reference sequence). DNA of the CDR3: TGCAGTGCTAGAGCAGACCAGGGTTTGGCCGGAGACGAGCAGTACTTC. Residues: CSARADQGLAGDEQYF.

The chain links TRBV20-1 to TRBJ2-7; 12 bases are a match to TRBD2. The CDR3 has 19 residues. Germline V gene sequence: CDR1 DFQATT, CDR2 SNEGSKA (reference sequence). V lost 3 bases and J lost 6; bases outside the gene matches: 21. The chain's CDR3 is CSARSGVGGLAGPGSEQYF. In DNA, the CDR3 is TGCAGTGCTAGGAGTGGGGTGGGCGGACTAGCGGGGCCCGGAAGCGAGCAGTACTTC.

The table lists this clonotype with a count of one. The chain's CDR3 is CASQGSYNSPLHF. The CDR3 region has the DNA TGTGCCAGCCAGGGATCCTATAATTCACCCCTCCACTTT. V and J are TRBV25-1 and TRBJ1-6, with D tentatively TRBD1 (5 bases). Germline CDR1 MGHDK, CDR2 SYGVNS. Trimming removed 8 bases at V and 1 base at J, with 6 bases between. This CDR3 comprises 13 residues.

The chain couples TRBV6-2 or TRBV6-3 to TRBJ2-5; D uncertain. Germline values: CDR1 MNHEY, CDR2 SVGEGT. This CDR3 comprises 12 residues. The ends were cut back, 6 bases at V and 2 bases at J, with 7 bases in the middle. CDR3 sequence reads: CASRTRQETQYF. CDR3 DNA sequence: TGTGCCAGCAGGACACGACAAGAGACCCAGTACTTC.

The chain combines TRBV12-5 with TRBJ1-1; weak D call: TRBD1 (5 bases). Trimming pared 5 bases from V and 4 bases from J, leaving 8 bases between. Germline V gene sequence: CDR1 LGHNT, CDR2 FRNRAP. The CDR3 totals 12 residues. CDR3 DNA: TGTGCTAGTGGTCCCGGGGGCACTGAAGCTTTCTTT. As protein: CASGPGGTEAFF.

The chain employs TRBV24-1 and TRBJ2-3; TRBD1 matches 10 bases. This CDR3 has 19 residues. Germline assignment: CDR1 KGHDR and CDR2 SFDVKD. Trimming took 4 bases from V and 5 from J; bases not matched to a gene: 17. DNA for the CDR3: TGTGCCACCAGTGAACGCATAAACAGGGACAGGGGCAGGGGAGATACGCAGTATTTT. Amino acids: CATSERINRDRGRGDTQYF.

V gene TRBV6-2 or TRBV6-3 combines with J gene TRBJ2-5, with 7 bases fitting TRBD1. Germline-derived CDR1 and CDR2 are MNHEY and SVGEGT. The CDR3 is 14 residues long. J lost 0 bases, V lost 6 bases, and 4 bases had no gene match. The CDR3 bases are TGTGCCAGCAGCGAGGACAGGTACCAAGAGACCCAGTACTTC. The encoded protein is CASSEDRYQETQYF.

This rearrangement joins TRBV13 to TRBJ2-2; 10 bases are shared with TRBD1. The V gene's germline CDR1 is PRHDT and CDR2 FYEKMQ (reference sequence). The trim removed 5 bases at V and 3 bases at J, leaving 3 bases unmatched. This CDR3 comprises 15 residues. CDR3 amino acids: CASSKDRGYTGELFF. The CDR3 coding sequence is TGTGCCAGCAGCAAGGACAGGGGGTACACCGGGGAGCTGTTTTTT.

The chain combines TRBV4-1 with TRBJ2-7, with D perhaps matching TRBD2 (5 bases). This CDR3 is 14 amino acids long. Trimming cost V 4 bases and J 0 bases, with 10 bases left between them. Looked up from germline, CDR1 is MGHRA and CDR2 is YSYEKL. CDR3 nucleotides: TGCGCCAGCAGCCTAAACGGGGTCTCCTACGAGCAGTACTTC. It encodes CASSLNGVSYEQYF.

The chain carries TRBV15 and TRBJ2-1; D call uncertain. V lost 0 bases and J lost 9, with 9 bases in between. The germline gives CDR1 LNHNV, CDR2 YYDKDF (reference sequence). The CDR3 runs to 13 residues. CDR3 region: CATSRDSSPEQFF. As DNA, the CDR3 is TGTGCCACCAGCAGAGATTCATCCCCTGAGCAGTTCTTC. The full variable domain, completed using reference TRBV15 and TRBJ2-1, is DAMVIQNPRYQVTQFGKPVTLSCSQTLNHNVMYWYQQKSSQAPKLLFHYYDKDFNNEADTPDNFQSRRPNTSFCFLDIRSPGLGDTAMYLCATSRDSSPEQFFGPGTRLTVL.

The V and J genes are TRBV9 and TRBJ1-1, with a possible D match to TRBD1 (5 bases). With 4 bases removed from V and 7 bases from J, the gap between germline ends came to 20 bases. The germline V gene has CDR1 SGDLS and CDR2 YYNGEE. The CDR3 consists of 15 residues. The CDR3 loop is CASSSTGGPGYEAFF. CDR3 nucleotides: TGTGCCAGCAGCTCTACGGGGGGACCGGGCTATGAAGCTTTCTTT. Together with reference TRBV9 and TRBJ1-1, the CDR3 gives the full variable domain: DSGVTQTPKHLITATGQRVTLRCSPRSGDLSVYWYQQSLDQGLQFLIQYYNGEERAKGNILERFSAQQFPDLHSELNLSSLELGDSALYFCASSSTGGPGYEAFFGQGTRLTVV.